A single TCR beta chain is shown here with its context. Methods used by the authors: Estimates of nucleated cell counts were drawn from the amplification of reference gene primers. Method: immunoSEQ multiplex PCR; TCRdb's copy keeps in-frame clones and lacks some. From that table come the V and J calls and clone size; the DNA was used to work out D and trimming. This table has a few hundred thousand clones, around nine tenths appearing once. Participant age was roughly 18 to 95 years, and participants resided in fewer than 30 US areas. Clinical history reported by participants formed the basis on which cohorts were assigned. What the recovered Cohort 3 donors had was two negative PCRs, clearance, or symptom resolution. This entry is derived from a study of blood T cell repertoires in COVID-19. From germline, CDR1 is SEHNR and CDR2 FQNEAQ (reference sequence). The CDR3 runs to 17 residues. V shed 5 bases and J 3 bases; nucleotides not matched to a gene: 8.

The specimen sequenced was PBMCs or T cells enriched from blood (not recorded which). The chain combines TRBV7-9 with TRBJ1-3, with 12 bases aligning to TRBD1. This TCR came from a woman aged 45-65 years who had recovered from COVID-19. As DNA, the CDR3 is TGTGCCAGCAGCGCCAGGGGACAGGGGGCCGTTGGAAACACCATATATTTT. Amino acids: CASSARGQGAVGNTIYF.